This T cell receptor (beta chain) was obtained from a study of T-cell memory formation after mild COVID-19. About this clonotype: Its cognate antigen is unknown.

Study findings and constraints: The study detected some responding clones in pre-infection memory, suggesting cross-reactive memory joined. Researchers could not confirm that second-wave clones peaking on day 37 targeted SARS-CoV-2.

Constant-segment primers served in 5'RACE that generated TCR alpha and TCR beta cDNA libraries bearing sample barcodes and UMIs. MiXCR was run by TCRdb on the 5' RACE reads, yielding one entry per CDR3 protein. This table has 120,000 to 150,000 distinct CDR3 sequences, around 21% appearing once. Germline trimming cut 4 bases from V and 6 bases from J; bases unmatched to any gene: 5. This CDR3 has 14 amino acids. Germline V gene sequence: CDR1 SGHTA, CDR2 FQGNSA. The sequenced sample was PBMCs or a T cell subset sorted from them (not recorded which). The sequence came from an adult woman who had mild COVID-19 (a few samples of this study predate the infection). Cell type and time point are not known. V is TRBV7-2 and J is TRBJ2-1; 8 nucleotides align to TRBD2. CDR3 bases: TGTGCCAGCAGCTGGACCGGGGGGGTCAATGAGCAGTTCTTC. Residues: CASSWTGGVNEQFF.